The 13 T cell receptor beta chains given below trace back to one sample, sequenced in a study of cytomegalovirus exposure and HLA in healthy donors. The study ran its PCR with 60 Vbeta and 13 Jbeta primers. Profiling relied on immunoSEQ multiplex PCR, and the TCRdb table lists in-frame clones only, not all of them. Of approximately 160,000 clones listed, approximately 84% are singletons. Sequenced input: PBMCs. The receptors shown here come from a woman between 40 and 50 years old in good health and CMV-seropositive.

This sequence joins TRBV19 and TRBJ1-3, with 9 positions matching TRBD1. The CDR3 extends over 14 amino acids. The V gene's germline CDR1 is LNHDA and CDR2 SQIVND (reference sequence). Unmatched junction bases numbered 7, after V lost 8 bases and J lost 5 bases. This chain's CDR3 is CASRQDRGRNTIYF. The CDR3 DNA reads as TGTGCCAGTCGCCAAGACAGGGGGAGAAACACCATATATTTT.

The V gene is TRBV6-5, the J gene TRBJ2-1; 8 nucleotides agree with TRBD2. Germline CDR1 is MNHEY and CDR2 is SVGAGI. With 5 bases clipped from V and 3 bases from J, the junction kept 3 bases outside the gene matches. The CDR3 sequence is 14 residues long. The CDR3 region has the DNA TGTGCCAGCAGTACCGGGGGGGACTACAATGAGCAGTTCTTC. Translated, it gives CASSTGGDYNEQFF.

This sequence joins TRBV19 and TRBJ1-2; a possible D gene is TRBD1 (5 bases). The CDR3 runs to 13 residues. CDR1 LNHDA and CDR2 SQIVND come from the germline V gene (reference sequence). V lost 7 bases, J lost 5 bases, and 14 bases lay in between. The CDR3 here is CASTKTGPYGYTF. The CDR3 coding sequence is TGTGCCAGTACAAAAACAGGACCATATGGCTACACCTTC.

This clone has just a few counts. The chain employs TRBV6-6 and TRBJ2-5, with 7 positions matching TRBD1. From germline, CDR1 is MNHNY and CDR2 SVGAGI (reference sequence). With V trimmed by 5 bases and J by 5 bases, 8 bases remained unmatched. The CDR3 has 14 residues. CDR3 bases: TGTGCCAGCAGTAAACAGGGGAATCGGGAGACCCAGTACTTC. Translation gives CASSKQGNRETQYF.

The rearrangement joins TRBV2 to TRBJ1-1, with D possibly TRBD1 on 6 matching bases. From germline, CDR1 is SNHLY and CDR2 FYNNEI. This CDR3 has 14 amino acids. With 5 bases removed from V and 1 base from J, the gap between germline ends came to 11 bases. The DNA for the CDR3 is TGTGCCAGCAGTCCTGGGGGCCCGAACACTGAAGCTTTCTTT. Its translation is CASSPGGPNTEAFF. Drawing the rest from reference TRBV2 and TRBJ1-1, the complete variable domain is EPEVTQTPSHQVTQMGQEVILRCVPISNHLYFYWYRQILGQKVEFLVSFYNNEISEKSEIFDDQFSVERPDGSNFTLKIRSTKLEDSAMYFCASSPGGPNTEAFFGQGTRLTVV.

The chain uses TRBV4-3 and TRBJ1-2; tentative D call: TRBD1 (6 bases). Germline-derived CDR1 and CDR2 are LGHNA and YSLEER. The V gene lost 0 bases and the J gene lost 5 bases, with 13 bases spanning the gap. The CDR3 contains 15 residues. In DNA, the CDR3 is TGCGCCAGCAGCCAAGATCAGGGGACAAAATATGGCTACACCTTC. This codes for CASSQDQGTKYGYTF.

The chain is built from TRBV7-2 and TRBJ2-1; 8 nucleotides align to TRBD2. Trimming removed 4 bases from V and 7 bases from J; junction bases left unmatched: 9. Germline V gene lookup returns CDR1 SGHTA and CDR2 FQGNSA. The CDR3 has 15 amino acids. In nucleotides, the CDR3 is TGTGCCAGCAGCTCCGGGACTAGAATTACGAATGAGCAGTTCTTC. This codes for CASSSGTRITNEQFF.

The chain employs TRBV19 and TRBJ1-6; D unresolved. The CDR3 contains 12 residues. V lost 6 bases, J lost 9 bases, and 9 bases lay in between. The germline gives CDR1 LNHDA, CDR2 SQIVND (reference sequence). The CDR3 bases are TGTGCCAGTAGGGAGAATGCTTCACCCCTCCACTTT. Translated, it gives CASRENASPLHF.

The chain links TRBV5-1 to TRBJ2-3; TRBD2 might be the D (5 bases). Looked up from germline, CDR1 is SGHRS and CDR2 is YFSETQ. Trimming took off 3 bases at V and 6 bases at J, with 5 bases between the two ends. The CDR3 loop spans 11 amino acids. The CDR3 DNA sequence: TGCGCCAGCAGCTCGGGGGATACGCAGTATTTT. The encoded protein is CASSSGDTQYF.

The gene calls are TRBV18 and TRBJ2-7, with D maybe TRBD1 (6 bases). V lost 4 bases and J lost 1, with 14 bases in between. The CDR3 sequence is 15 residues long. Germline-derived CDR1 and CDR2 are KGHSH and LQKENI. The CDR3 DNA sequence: TGTGCCAGCTCACGCCGGGACACCTTATCCTACGAGCAGTACTTC. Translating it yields CASSRRDTLSYEQYF.

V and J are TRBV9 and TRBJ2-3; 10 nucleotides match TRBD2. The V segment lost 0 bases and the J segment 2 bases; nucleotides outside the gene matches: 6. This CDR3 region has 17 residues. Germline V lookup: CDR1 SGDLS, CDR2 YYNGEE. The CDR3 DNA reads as TGTGCCAGCAGCGTAGGGCTAGCGGGGGCTACCACAGATACGCAGTATTTT. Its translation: CASSVGLAGATTDTQYF.

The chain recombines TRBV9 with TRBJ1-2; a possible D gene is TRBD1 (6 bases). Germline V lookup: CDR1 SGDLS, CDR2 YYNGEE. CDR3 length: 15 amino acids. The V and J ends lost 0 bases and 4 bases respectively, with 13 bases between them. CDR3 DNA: TGTGCCAGCAGCGTAGAGGCAGGGGATATCTATGGCTACACCTTC. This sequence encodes CASSVEAGDIYGYTF. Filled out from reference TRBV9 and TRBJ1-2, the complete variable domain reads DSGVTQTPKHLITATGQRVTLRCSPRSGDLSVYWYQQSLDQGLQFLIQYYNGEERAKGNILERFSAQQFPDLHSELNLSSLELGDSALYFCASSVEAGDIYGYTFGSGTRLTVV.

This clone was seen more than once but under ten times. The CDR3 coding sequence is TGTGCCAGCTCAAGGGGGACAGCGATTGAAAAACTGTTTTTT. Protein: CASSRGTAIEKLFF. The chain joins TRBV27 to TRBJ1-4, with TRBD1 matching 7 bases. This CDR3 spans 14 amino acids. Germline trimming cut 8 bases from V and 7 bases from J; bases unmatched to any gene: 10. Germline loops: CDR1 MNHEY, CDR2 SMNVEV (reference sequence).